Listed below are T cell receptor beta chains from one sample, sequenced in a study of blood T cell repertoires in COVID-19. Clones were read by immunoSEQ multiplex PCR, and TCRdb kept only the in-frame ones, dropping some. The data show fewer than 80,000 clones, around 89% seen once. Sequencing was performed on peripheral blood. Receptors were obtained from a human donor in a cohort sampled during active COVID-19. Each CDR3 is given with its conserved first and last residue. A D gene is named only where the DNA matches it firmly. Size is stated for part of the rows, as once, few or many counts, or as a class when the clone is expanded.

d_call j_call v_call clone_size cdr3_nt cdr3_aa
TRBD1 TRBJ1-1 TRBV9 - TGTGCCAGCAGCTCACAAGGGGGCAGGAACACTGAAGCTTTCTTT CASSSQGGRNTEAFF
TRBD1 TRBJ2-7 TRBV6-5 - TGTGCCAGCAGTTCGACAGGGGGATTCTCCTACGAGCAGTACTTC CASSSTGGFSYEQYF
TRBD1 TRBJ2-2 TRBV5-1 - TGCGCCAGCAGCGTACCGACAGGGGCCTTGACCGGGGAGCTGTTTTTT CASSVPTGALTGELFF
TRBD1 TRBJ1-2 TRBV6-5 - TGTGCCAGCACTATCGGACAGGGGATCGGATATGGCTACACCTTC CASTIGQGIGYGYTF
- TRBJ1-2 TRBV9 once TGTGCCAGCACCTCCTCCCGGGGGTTTAACTATGGCTACACCTTC CASTSSRGFNYGYTF
TRBD2 TRBJ2-3 TRBV11-3 - TGTGCCAGCAGCATTGGACTAGCGGGCAAAACAGATACGCAGTATTTT CASSIGLAGKTDTQYF
TRBD1 TRBJ1-4 TRBV3-1/TRBV3-2 - TGTGCCAGCAGCAACCCGACAGGGGCTGGGGAAAAACTGTTTTTT CASSNPTGAGEKLFF
TRBD1 TRBJ2-5 TRBV15 - TGTGCCACCAGCAGAGGGGGGACAGGGGAAGAGACCCAGTACTTC CATSRGGTGEETQYF
TRBD1 TRBJ1-2 TRBV4-2 - TGTGCCAGCAGCCAATCGACAGGGGTTGAATATGGCTACACCTTC CASSQSTGVEYGYTF
- TRBJ2-3 TRBV10-3 - TGTGCCATCAGTGAGTCGTCAGGGGGCACAGATACGCAGTATTTT CAISESSGGTDTQYF
TRBD1 TRBJ2-2 TRBV6-1 - TGTGCCAGCAGTGAAGCTACAGGGGGCACCGGGGAGCTGTTTTTT CASSEATGGTGELFF
- TRBJ1-2 TRBV5-1 few TGCGCCAGCAGCCCGTCCCCGACAGCTTCCGGACCTGGCTACACCTTC CASSPSPTASGPGYTF
- TRBJ1-2 TRBV3-1/TRBV3-2 - TGTGCCAGCAGCCAAGAGGGGAGTGGCTACACCTTC CASSQEGSGYTF
TRBD1 TRBJ2-7 TRBV27 - TGTGCCAGCAGTCCTAGGACAGGGTTAAACGAGCAGTACTTC CASSPRTGLNEQYF
TRBD1 TRBJ1-2 TRBV5-1 - TGCGCCAGCAGCGCTGGACAGGGGTACGGCTACACCTTC CASSAGQGYGYTF
TRBD1 TRBJ1-5 TRBV4-1 once TGCGCCAGCAGCCAAGGGACAGGAGATCAGCCCCAGCATTTT CASSQGTGDQPQHF
- TRBJ1-1 TRBV5-6 once TGTGCCAGCAGCTTGAAGACTCCCAGCACTGAAGCTTTCTTT CASSLKTPSTEAFF
- TRBJ2-7 TRBV3-1/TRBV3-2 - TGTGCCAGCAGCCAACAAGATCTACCGGACGAGCAGTACTTC CASSQQDLPDEQYF
- TRBJ2-3 TRBV19 - TGTGCCAGTAGTATCCGAGGATTAGCCTCAGATACGCAGTATTTT CASSIRGLASDTQYF
- TRBJ2-1 TRBV3-1/TRBV3-2 - TGTGCCAGCAGCCCGGGAGCAGGGGGAAGTCGAGAAGAGCAGTTCTTC CASSPGAGGSREEQFF
TRBD1 TRBJ2-5 TRBV28 - TGTGCCAGCAGCCCCACAGGGGGCCTCCAAGAGACCCAGTACTTC CASSPTGGLQETQYF
TRBD2 TRBJ2-1 TRBV19 - TGTGCCAGTAGCGACTTGGGACTAGCGGGAGTAGGTGAGCAGTTCTTC CASSDLGLAGVGEQFF
TRBD1 TRBJ1-1 TRBV15 - TGTGCCACCAGCAGAGGGACATTCTTCGTTGGACAGGGAGGCACTGAAGCTTTCTTT CATSRGTFFVGQGGTEAFF
TRBD2 TRBJ2-7 TRBV27 - TGTGCCAGCAGCGAAGGACTAGCGAACACCTACGAGCAGTACTTC CASSEGLANTYEQYF
- TRBJ1-3 TRBV2 few TGTGCCAGCGGGGGGAATGGAAACACCATATATTTT CASGGNGNTIYF
TRBD1 TRBJ2-2 TRBV6-1 - TGTGCCAGCAGTGAATTGACAGGGTCGAACACCGGGGAGCTGTTTTTT CASSELTGSNTGELFF
TRBD1 TRBJ1-1 TRBV15 - TGTGCCACCAGCCGAGACAGGGGGCGCGACACTGAAGCTTTCTTT CATSRDRGRDTEAFF
TRBD2 TRBJ2-2 TRBV29-1 once TGCAGCGTTGGGCTAGCGGGAGGGCCGACCGGGGAGCTGTTTTTT CSVGLAGGPTGELFF
TRBD2 TRBJ2-3 TRBV2 few TGTGCCAGCTCGCCCCGGGGTGCTAGCGGGTCCGCAGATACGCAGTATTTT CASSPRGASGSADTQYF
- TRBJ2-5 TRBV9 - TGTGCCAGCAGCGTAGTGGGGGGAGAGACCCAGTACTTC CASSVVGGETQYF
- TRBJ2-7 TRBV6-1 - TGTGCCAGCAGTGAAGTCTCCGAGCAGTACTTC CASSEVSEQYF
- TRBJ1-3 TRBV6-1 once TGTGCCAGCAGTGACGGGGGAAACACCATATATTTT CASSDGGNTIYF